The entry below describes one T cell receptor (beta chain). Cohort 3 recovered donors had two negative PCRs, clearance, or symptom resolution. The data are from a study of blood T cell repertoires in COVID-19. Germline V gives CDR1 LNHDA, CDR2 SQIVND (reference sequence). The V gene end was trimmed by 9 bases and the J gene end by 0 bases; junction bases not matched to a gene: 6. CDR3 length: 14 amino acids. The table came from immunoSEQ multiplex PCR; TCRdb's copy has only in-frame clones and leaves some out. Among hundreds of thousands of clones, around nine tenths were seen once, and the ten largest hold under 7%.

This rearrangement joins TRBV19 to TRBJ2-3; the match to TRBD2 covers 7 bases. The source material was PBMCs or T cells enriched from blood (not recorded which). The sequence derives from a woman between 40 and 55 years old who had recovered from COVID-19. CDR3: CASQGLGSTDTQYF. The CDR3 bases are TGTGCCAGCCAAGGACTAGGCAGCACAGATACGCAGTATTTT.